The 7 T cell receptor beta chains given below trace back to one sample, sequenced in a study of breast tumors, draining lymph nodes, adjacent tissues. Each CDR3 protein gets one entry after TCRdb re-called the multiplex PCR reads with MiXCR. This repertoire shows under 25,000 distinct CDR3 sequences, approximately 41% found once; its top ten account for more than 15%. The sequencing sample was made of breast tumor tissue. The source is a female donor with breast cancer. Some clones in this sample may be carry-over from other donors' samples.

By share of the sample, this clonotype is medium-sized. The V and J genes are TRBV5-5 and TRBJ1-1; 7 bases map to TRBD1. The CDR3 is 15 residues long. Germline-derived CDR1 and CDR2 are SGHKS and YYEKEE (reference sequence). J lost 4 bases, V lost 3 bases, and 9 bases had no gene match. The CDR3 is CASSSEGGPFTEAFF. In DNA, the CDR3 is TGTGCCAGCAGCTCTGAAGGGGGCCCATTCACTGAAGCTTTCTTT.

This clonotype was found many times. This chain links TRBV20-1 with TRBJ2-7, with 8 bases matching TRBD2. CDR1 is DFQATT and CDR2 is SNEGSKA in the germline V gene (reference sequence). Losses at the gene ends were 6 bases for V and 2 bases for J; bases not matched to a gene: 21. The length of the CDR3 is 18 residues. In DNA form, the CDR3 reads TGCAGTGCCAAGCGGATGAGGACTAGCCAGAGACCCGCCTACGAGCAGTACTTC. Protein sequence: CSAKRMRTSQRPAYEQYF.

CDR3 coding DNA: TGCAGTGTCTTGGACAGGGTGCTAGAGACCCAGTACTTC. The encoded protein is CSVLDRVLETQYF. The chain carries TRBV20-1 and TRBJ2-5; TRBD1 matches 8 bases. The CDR3 length is 13 residues. V was pared by 7 bases and J by 4 bases, with 8 bases of the junction left unmatched. The germline V gene has CDR1 DFQATT and CDR2 SNEGSKA (reference sequence).

The chain couples TRBV7-9 to TRBJ1-6; D not certain. Per the germline V gene, CDR1 is SEHNR and CDR2 is FQNEAQ (reference sequence). The CDR3 loop spans 12 amino acids. V dropped 2 bases and J dropped 11 bases, with 7 bases sitting between them. The CDR3 here is CASSLIGTPLHF. The CDR3, as DNA: TGTGCCAGCAGCTTAATCGGGACACCCCTCCACTTT. The variable domain in full, completed from reference TRBV7-9 and TRBJ1-6, reads DTGVSQNPRHKITKRGQNVTFRCDPISEHNRLYWYRQTLGQGPEFLTYFQNEAQLEKSRLLSDRFSAERPKGSFSTLEIQRTEQGDSAMYLCASSLIGTPLHFGNGTRLTVT.

V and J are TRBV24-1 and TRBJ2-1; D might be TRBD1 (5 bases). This CDR3 region has 11 residues. The germline V and J ends were trimmed by 4 bases and 12 bases, with 9 bases remaining between them. The germline CDR1 and CDR2 sequences are KGHDR and SFDVKD. The CDR3 protein is CATSDGHGQFF. The CDR3 coding sequence is TGTGCCACCAGTGACGGACATGGGCAGTTCTTC.

On this clonotype itself: The junction and the germline gene differ at one end; a read error may be behind it. The chain links TRBV7-2 to TRBJ2-3; D is uncertain. The CDR3 is 12 residues long. Germline V gene data show CDR1 as SGHTA and CDR2 as FQGNSA. The CDR3 protein is CASSLDRDTRYF. The DNA for the CDR3 is TGTGCCAGCAGCTTAGATAGAGATACGCGGTATTTT. Filled out from reference TRBV7-2 and TRBJ2-3, the complete variable domain reads GAGVSQSPSNKVTEKGKDVELRCDPISGHTALYWYRQSLGQGLEFLIYFQGNSAPDKSGLPSDRFSAERTGGSVSTLTIQRTQQEDSAVYLCASSLDRDTRYFGPGTRLTVL.

The J gene is TRBJ2-3, the V gene TRBV10-3, with D possibly being TRBD2 (5 bases). The germline V gene has CDR1 ENHRY and CDR2 SYGVKD. The CDR3 sequence is 13 residues long. V was pared by 9 bases and J by 3 bases, with 13 bases between. The CDR3 sequence is CAIASNPTDTQYF. CDR3 sequence (DNA): TGTGCCATTGCTAGCAACCCAACAGATACGCAGTATTTT.